Sequencing of this T cell receptor (beta chain) was carried out in a study of blood T cell repertoires in COVID-19 (dated by TCRdb to about 2020). With respect to the entire study: Collaborator samples came from the United States, Italy and Spain and covered acute and convalescent phases of COVID-19. A freely available public database, intended as a resource for researchers studying the immune response to SARS-CoV-2, is where the repertoires were released. Samples came from the ongoing ImmuneRACE study (first 160 participants) plus 1,254 subjects from 6 global collaborators. Where available, HLA class I and class II types were obtained from metadata supplied by the sample provider rather than from assay-based typing. A de-identified subject ID, COVID-19 status, age in years and sex were almost always included in the sample metadata. The dataset comprised deeply sampled blood TCRbeta repertoires from subjects exposed to, actively infected with, or recovered from COVID-19. The prospective study material was composed of cDNA or gDNA derived from T cells, B-cell-depleted T cells, or PBMCs. Here is what the overall study found, with its caveats: Clinical and demographic metadata were provided uncurated, with the amount varying by source and participant.

TCRbeta CDR3 regions were amplified from genomic DNA using the immunoSEQ Assay, a bias-controlled multiplex PCR. From the authors' description of their analysis: Nucleated cell counts per sample were estimated from amplification of reference gene primers within the assay. To quantify the absolute abundance of each unique TCRbeta CDR3 rearrangement, sequence reads were collapsed and filtered. For each sample, productive Simpson clonality was calculated as the square root of Simpson's diversity index over productive rearrangements. The immuneACCESS repertoire file appears here via TCRdb, limited to in-frame rearrangements. These files lack a portion of the clones; in checked studies, under half of the deficit traces to unresolved V genes, and the cause of the others is not known. V, J and clone size are those of that table, while D and trimming were read from the DNA. The sample table holds around 100,000 clones, of which approximately 86% were seen once. Approximately 2.4% of the sample is in the top ten clones.

In the prospective study, participants were roughly 18 to 95 years old, resided in 25 or so geographic areas of the United States, and were enrolled through a virtual design. In the prospective study, participants were assigned to cohorts based on the clinical history participants reported in a screening survey and a study questionnaire. Recovered participants in ImmuneRACE Cohort 3 were defined as having two consecutive negative NP/OP PCR tests, clearance from a healthcare professional, or resolution of symptoms. Each participant in the prospective study had whole blood, serum and a nasopharyngeal or oropharyngeal swab collected by mobile phlebotomists. Prospective study participants could optionally give additional blood draws and questionnaires over a roughly 2-month period. Prospective study blood samples were shipped either frozen or at room temperature before DNA extraction. Worth noting for this clone: The target of this receptor is not known. There are no base qualities to consult, and no much larger clone falls within one base.

The junction shows trimming of 6 bases on V and 6 bases on J, plus 12 bases between the germline ends. CDR1 and CDR2 are read off the germline V gene as SNHLY and FYNNEI. Spanning cysteine to phenylalanine, the CDR3 consists of 14 amino acids. The kept DNA is CDR3 alone, 42 bases in frame from the first base. This clonotype was obtained from a woman between 50 and 59 years old who had recovered from COVID-19. The rearranged segments are TRBV2 and TRBJ1-6, and TRBD1 may be the D gene, going by 6 matching bases. The sequencing sample was made of PBMCs or T cells enriched from blood (not recorded which). The DNA sequence follows: TGTGCCAGCAGAAGGGGGGGGGCTAATTCACCCCTCCACTTT. Its protein product is CASRRGGANSPLHF.